This T cell receptor (beta chain) was identified in a study of vaccination and CD4 T cells after COVID-19. Study details: Six males and four females constituted the convalescent cohort, two of whom were Hispanic. Overlapping spike pools from SARS-CoV-2 and HCoV-NL63, HCoV-OC43 and HCoV-229E served as culture stimuli.

Study-level results: Spike mono-reactivity was found in 304 of the 307 vaccine-specific clones identified in convalescent patients.

As for treatment: approximately nine-day PBMC culture with coronavirus spike peptide pools or control peptides (ViraFEST assay). The Oncomine TCR Beta short-read assay was applied to DNA of cultured CD4+ T cells. Researchers extracted genomic DNA from CD4+ T cells that had been cultured. TCRdb called the PCR reads again in MiXCR, with one record for every CDR3 protein. The sample shows about 9,600 distinct CDR3 sequences, roughly 42% of them seen only once. As regards this clonotype: Its antigen is still unknown. Likely a read error: the CDR3 ends without its conserved phenylalanine or tryptophan.

This CDR3 contains 14 residues. Germline CDR1 MNHEY, CDR2 SMNVEV (reference sequence). V gave up 7 bases and J gave up 1 base, with 13 bases separating them. Sequenced material: CD4+ T cells from blood, cultured in vitro. This chain joins TRBV27 and TRBJ1-1; possible D gene TRBD1, 5 bases. This sequence originates from a human donor who had recovered from COVID-19. The CDR3 protein is CASIGWGRNTEAFL. The CDR3 bases are TGTGCCAGCATTGGATGGGGACGGAACACTGAAGCTTTCTTA.